A selection of T cell receptor beta chains follows, all from one sample in a study of blood T cell repertoires in COVID-19. The table came from immunoSEQ multiplex PCR; TCRdb's copy has only in-frame clones and leaves some out. Of around 190,000 clones listed, approximately 85% are singletons. Sequencing input: peripheral blood. The receptors were sampled from a woman aged 55-69 years with acute or convalescent COVID-19. Each CDR3 is given without its conserved first and last residue. The order of the fields is J gene, V gene, clone size, CDR3 protein. Clone size appears in some rows only: once, few, many, or a class for an expanded clone.

TRBJ1-2 TRBV27 . ASKGSGWIYGYT
TRBJ2-1 TRBV6-1 . ASSEVGAWANEQF
TRBJ2-1 TRBV6-5 . ASRGLAGGYNEQF
TRBJ2-3 TRBV9 . ASSPRLADTDTQY
TRBJ2-1 TRBV5-4 . ASSPAGQGKNNEQF
TRBJ1-3 TRBV18 . ASSPPLLSSGNTIY
TRBJ2-1 TRBV27 . ASSFLAGGYNEQF
TRBJ1-2 TRBV2 . ASRGGLPPYGYT
TRBJ1-4 TRBV28 . ASSLGSQGDEKLF
TRBJ1-1 TRBV7-9 . ASSSGQANAEAF
TRBJ1-5 TRBV10-1 . ASTTQDSNQPQH
TRBJ2-1 TRBV18 . ASSQGFGGTAQYNEQF
TRBJ2-5 TRBV6-6 . ASTGTSGRETQY
TRBJ1-4 TRBV10-2 . ASLGQLNEKLF
TRBJ1-2 TRBV3-1/TRBV3-2 once ASSQGGQGSYGYT
TRBJ1-2 TRBV18 . ASSPGQGVYGYT
TRBJ1-5 TRBV19 few ASNPQGNQPQH
TRBJ2-5 TRBV7-9 . ASSLGQGKETQY
TRBJ2-3 TRBV7-2 . ASSPRLAGVPDTQY
TRBJ2-1 TRBV6-5 . ASKDRAHEQF
TRBJ1-1 TRBV6-5 . ASRPGGRRTEAF
TRBJ2-2 TRBV5-1 few ASSLPGGNTGELF
TRBJ1-1 TRBV20-1 . SAYRVTEAF
TRBJ1-2 TRBV29-1 . SVARGDGYT
TRBJ2-3 TRBV5-1 . ASSPGLAGGTSSTDTQY
TRBJ1-2 TRBV7-9 . ASSLGRTDINYGYT
TRBJ2-2 TRBV7-8 . ASSLGANTGELF
TRBJ1-3 TRBV2 . ASSYSSGNTIY
TRBJ2-2 TRBV28 . ASSLMVRGELF
TRBJ1-1 TRBV7-3 . ASSRDRNTEAF
TRBJ2-5 TRBV5-1 . ASSLSSRSEETQY
TRBJ2-1 TRBV3-1/TRBV3-2 . ASSPPGQRYNEQF
TRBJ1-5 TRBV6-6 . ASSLKGADQPQH
TRBJ2-2 TRBV5-5 . ASSSRGGELF
TRBJ2-3 TRBV27 . ASSLSTSGRIDTQY
TRBJ1-2 TRBV2 . ASGSYGYT